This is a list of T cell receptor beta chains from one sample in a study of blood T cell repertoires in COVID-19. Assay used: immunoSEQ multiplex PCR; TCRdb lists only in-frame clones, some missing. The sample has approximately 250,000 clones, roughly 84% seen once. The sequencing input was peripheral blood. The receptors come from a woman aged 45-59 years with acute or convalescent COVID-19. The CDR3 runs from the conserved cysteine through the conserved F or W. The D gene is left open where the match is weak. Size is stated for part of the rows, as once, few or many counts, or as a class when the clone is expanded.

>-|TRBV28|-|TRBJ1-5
TGTGCCAGCAGCACAGGGTATTACAGCAATCAGCCCCAGCATTTT
CASSTGYYSNQPQHF
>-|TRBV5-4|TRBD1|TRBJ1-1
TGTGCCAGCAGCTCGGTAGGCAGGGGGCTCACTGAAGCTTTCTTT
CASSSVGRGLTEAFF
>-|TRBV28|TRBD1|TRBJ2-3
TGTGCCAGCAGTTTAGGGACAGGGGGCATGAATACGCAGTATTTT
CASSLGTGGMNTQYF
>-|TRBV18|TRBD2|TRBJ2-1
TGTGCCAGCTCACCTGGACTAGCGGGAGTGGAAAATGAGCAGTTCTTC
CASSPGLAGVENEQFF
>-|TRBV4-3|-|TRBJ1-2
TGCGCCAGCAGCCAGGGCGGGTATTCTAACTATGGCTACACCTTC
CASSQGGYSNYGYTF
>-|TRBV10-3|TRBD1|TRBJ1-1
TGTGCCATCAGCGCAGAGGACAGGGCGAACACTGAAGCTTTCTTT
CAISAEDRANTEAFF
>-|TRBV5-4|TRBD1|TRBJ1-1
TGTGCCAGCGTGGCAGGGGGTATGAACACTGAAGCTTTCTTT
CASVAGGMNTEAFF
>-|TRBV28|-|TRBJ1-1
TGTGCCAGCAGTTCGGGGATGAACACTGAAGCTTTCTTT
CASSSGMNTEAFF
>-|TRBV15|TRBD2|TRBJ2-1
TGTGCCACCAGCGAGGGGACTAGCGGGAGCCATGAGCAGTTCTTC
CATSEGTSGSHEQFF
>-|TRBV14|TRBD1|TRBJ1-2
TGTGCCAGCAGCCCCGGGACAGGGGGGGGCTACACCTTC
CASSPGTGGGYTF
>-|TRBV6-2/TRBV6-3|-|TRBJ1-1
TGTGCCAGCAGTTACCAGGCGATAACTGAAGCTTTCTTT
CASSYQAITEAFF
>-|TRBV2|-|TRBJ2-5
TGTGCCAGCAGTAGGACAGCCCAAGAGACCCAGTACTTC
CASSRTAQETQYF
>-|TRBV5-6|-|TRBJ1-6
TGTGCCAGCAGCTCCAATAATTCACCCCTCCACTTT
CASSSNNSPLHF
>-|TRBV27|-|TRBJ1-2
TGTGCCAGCACCTCAGGGGTGGGGGACTATGGCTACACCTTC
CASTSGVGDYGYTF
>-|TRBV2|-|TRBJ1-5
TGTGCCAGCAGTTTGACGGGGAATCAGCCCCAGCATTTT
CASSLTGNQPQHF
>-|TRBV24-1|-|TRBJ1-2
TGTGCCACCAGTGATTCTGGCAGGAACCCTAACTATGGCTACACCTTC
CATSDSGRNPNYGYTF
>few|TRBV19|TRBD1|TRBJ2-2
TGTGCCAGTAGACCTCACAGGGGGGAAGACACCGGGGAGCTGTTTTTT
CASRPHRGEDTGELFF
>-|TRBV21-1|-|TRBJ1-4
TGTGCCAGCAGCAAGTCTCGGGGAGGTGAAAAACTGTTTTTT
CASSKSRGGEKLFF
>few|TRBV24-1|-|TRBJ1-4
TGTGCCACCCCACAGGGTATCGATGAAAAACTGTTTTTT
CATPQGIDEKLFF
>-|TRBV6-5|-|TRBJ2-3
TGTGCCAGCATCGAGTGGTTAACCAGCGGTGATACGCAGTATTTT
CASIEWLTSGDTQYF
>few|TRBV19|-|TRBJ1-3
TGTGCCAGTAGCCTGACAGGCACCATATATTTT
CASSLTGTIYF
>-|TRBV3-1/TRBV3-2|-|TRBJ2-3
TGTGCCAGCAGCCCAGGTCCGGATACGCAGTATTTT
CASSPGPDTQYF
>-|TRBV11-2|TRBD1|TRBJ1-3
TGTGCCAGCAGCTTAGTCCAGGGGGGTAGCTCTGGAAACACCATATATTTT
CASSLVQGGSSGNTIYF
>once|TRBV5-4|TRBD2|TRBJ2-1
TGTGCCAGCAGCGGCGAGGGACTAGCGGGGTACAATGAGCAGTTCTTC
CASSGEGLAGYNEQFF
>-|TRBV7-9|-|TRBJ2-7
TGTGCCAGCAGCTTAGAACAGGGTGGTTCCGAGCAGTACTTC
CASSLEQGGSEQYF
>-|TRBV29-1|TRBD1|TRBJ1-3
TGCAGCGTTGGGACAGGGGGAAGTGGAAACACCATATATTTT
CSVGTGGSGNTIYF
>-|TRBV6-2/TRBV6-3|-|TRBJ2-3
TGTGCCAGCAGTTATTTAGTCGGTACGCAGTATTTT
CASSYLVGTQYF
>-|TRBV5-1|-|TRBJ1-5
TGCGCCAGCAGCTTGGACCACTCTAACAATCAGCCCCAGCATTTT
CASSLDHSNNQPQHF
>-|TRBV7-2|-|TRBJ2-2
TGTGCCAGCAGCCAGTCCAGAGCGGGTTTAAACACCGGGGAGCTGTTTTTT
CASSQSRAGLNTGELFF
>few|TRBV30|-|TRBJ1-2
TGTGCCTGGAGTGTTGGAGGGGCGAAGTCTGGCTACACCTTC
CAWSVGGAKSGYTF
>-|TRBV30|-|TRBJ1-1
TGTGCCTGGAGTGTTGGGGGGTCCACTGAAGCTTTCTTT
CAWSVGGSTEAFF
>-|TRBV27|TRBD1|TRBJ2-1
TGTGCCAGCAGTTCTCCGGGACAGTGGAACAATGAGCAGTTCTTC
CASSSPGQWNNEQFF
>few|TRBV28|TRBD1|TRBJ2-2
TGTGCCATCGCGACAGGGGGAATGAACACCGGGGAGCTGTTTTTT
CAIATGGMNTGELFF
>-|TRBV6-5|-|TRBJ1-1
TGTGCCACCTGCCGGTCTCGCGGGACTGAAGCTTTCTTT
CATCRSRGTEAFF
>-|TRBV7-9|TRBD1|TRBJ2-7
TGTGCCAGCAGCCACCGGGACAGGGGAGGTGGCGAGCAGTACTTC
CASSHRDRGGGEQYF
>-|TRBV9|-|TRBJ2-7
TGTGCCAGCAGCGTAGATGGGTACGGAGATACCGAGCAGTACTTC
CASSVDGYGDTEQYF
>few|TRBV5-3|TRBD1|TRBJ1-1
TGTGCCAGAAGCTTTACTCAGGGACAGATGTTAAAAACCACTGAAGCTTTCTTT
CARSFTQGQMLKTTEAFF
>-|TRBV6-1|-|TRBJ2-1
TGTGCCAGCAGTGACGGACTGATCAATGAGCAGTTCTTC
CASSDGLINEQFF
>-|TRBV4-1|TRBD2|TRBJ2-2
TGCGCCAGCAGCCAAGACCGGACTAGCGGGGCGAACACCGGGGAGCTGTTTTTT
CASSQDRTSGANTGELFF
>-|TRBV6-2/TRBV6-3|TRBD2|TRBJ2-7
TGTGCCAGCAGTCCCGGGGGGGCCTCCGAGCAGTACTTC
CASSPGGASEQYF
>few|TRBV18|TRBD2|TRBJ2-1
TGTGCCAGCTCACCAATGAGTAGCGGGGGGGGTACCTACAATGAGCAGTTCTTC
CASSPMSSGGGTYNEQFF